The rows below give T cell receptor beta chains drawn from one sample of a study of STAT5B mutations in CD4+ large granular lymphocyte leukemia. Clones were sequenced by immunoSEQ multiplex PCR, and TCRdb holds only the in-frame ones, with some missing. Found here are around 35,000 clones, 87% of them singletons; the top ten hold around 3.3%. Sequenced sample: CD4+ T cells from blood buffy coats. The receptors originated from a human donor in good health. Both conserved end residues are part of each CDR3. Each record gives: clone size, V gene, J gene, D gene, CDR3 DNA, CDR3 protein. D genes are given only for firm matches. Clone size is shown for a subset of rows, as once, few, many or a class of expanded clone.

clone_size: once; v_call: TRBV14; j_call: TRBJ2-2; d_call: -; cdr3_nt: TGTGCCAGCAGCCTATTCTATGGCACCGGGGAGCTGTTTTTT; cdr3_aa: CASSLFYGTGELFF
clone_size: few; v_call: TRBV7-2; j_call: TRBJ2-2; d_call: -; cdr3_nt: TGTGCCAGCAGCTTACAGGGGCCCACCGGGGAGCTGTTTTTT; cdr3_aa: CASSLQGPTGELFF
clone_size: -; v_call: TRBV6-1; j_call: TRBJ2-7; d_call: TRBD1; cdr3_nt: TGTGCCAGCAGTGAAGTAGGGACAGTATCCTACGAGCAGTACTTC; cdr3_aa: CASSEVGTVSYEQYF
clone_size: -; v_call: TRBV4-3; j_call: TRBJ2-5; d_call: TRBD2; cdr3_nt: TGCGCCAGCAGCCAAGACCGACTAGCGCTGGTAGGACGCCAAGAGACCCAGTACTTC; cdr3_aa: CASSQDRLALVGRQETQYF
clone_size: few; v_call: TRBV13; j_call: TRBJ2-5; d_call: -; cdr3_nt: TGTGCCAGCAGCTTAACCGGAGGGGAGACCCAGTACTTC; cdr3_aa: CASSLTGGETQYF
clone_size: -; v_call: TRBV6-5; j_call: TRBJ2-5; d_call: TRBD1; cdr3_nt: TGTGCCAGCAGCGCCGGACAGGGGCGGCGAGAGACCCAGTACTTC; cdr3_aa: CASSAGQGRRETQYF
clone_size: -; v_call: TRBV19; j_call: TRBJ2-6; d_call: TRBD1; cdr3_nt: TGTGCCACAAACAGGGGGTCCGCTGGGGCCAACGTCCTGACTTTC; cdr3_aa: CATNRGSAGANVLTF
clone_size: -; v_call: TRBV5-4; j_call: TRBJ2-5; d_call: TRBD1; cdr3_nt: TGTGCCAGCAGCAGGGGACAGGAAGAGACCCAGTACTTC; cdr3_aa: CASSRGQEETQYF
clone_size: few; v_call: TRBV11-2; j_call: TRBJ1-1; d_call: -; cdr3_nt: TGTGCCAGCAGCTTCCAGGGGAACACTGAAGCTTTCTTT; cdr3_aa: CASSFQGNTEAFF
clone_size: -; v_call: TRBV6-5; j_call: TRBJ2-1; d_call: -; cdr3_nt: TGTGCCAGCAGTTTCGGGATGACAACTGAGCAGTTCTTC; cdr3_aa: CASSFGMTTEQFF
clone_size: -; v_call: TRBV6-1; j_call: TRBJ2-7; d_call: TRBD1; cdr3_nt: TGTGCCAGCAGTGAAGGTCGACAGGGCCCGAGCTCCTACGAGCAGTACTTC; cdr3_aa: CASSEGRQGPSSYEQYF
clone_size: few; v_call: TRBV6-1; j_call: TRBJ2-7; d_call: TRBD2; cdr3_nt: TGTGCCAGCAGTAATACCGGGGGGGGCTACGAGCAGTACTTC; cdr3_aa: CASSNTGGGYEQYF
clone_size: -; v_call: TRBV7-2; j_call: TRBJ1-2; d_call: TRBD1; cdr3_nt: TGTGCCAGCAGCACAGGGGCTGGCTACACCTTC; cdr3_aa: CASSTGAGYTF
clone_size: -; v_call: TRBV4-3; j_call: TRBJ2-6; d_call: TRBD1; cdr3_nt: TGCGCCAGCAGCAACAGGGGATCCGGGGCCAACGTCCTGACTTTC; cdr3_aa: CASSNRGSGANVLTF
clone_size: -; v_call: TRBV2; j_call: TRBJ1-4; d_call: -; cdr3_nt: TGTGCCAGCAGTGTGGGGGGGGCGCTTTCCGAAAAACTGTTTTTT; cdr3_aa: CASSVGGALSEKLFF
clone_size: -; v_call: TRBV5-4; j_call: TRBJ1-4; d_call: -; cdr3_nt: TGTGCCACCCGGGGGAATATTAATGAAAAACTGTTTTTT; cdr3_aa: CATRGNINEKLFF
clone_size: once; v_call: TRBV7-2; j_call: TRBJ1-4; d_call: -; cdr3_nt: TGTGCCAGCAGCGAAGACAGAACAACTAATGAAAAACTGTTTTTT; cdr3_aa: CASSEDRTTNEKLFF
clone_size: -; v_call: TRBV4-1; j_call: TRBJ2-5; d_call: -; cdr3_nt: TGCGCCAGCAGCCAAGATTATGGAGTCCAAGAGACCCAGTACTTC; cdr3_aa: CASSQDYGVQETQYF
clone_size: -; v_call: TRBV5-4; j_call: TRBJ2-5; d_call: -; cdr3_nt: TGTGCCAGCAGCTCATCGGGACGGGGAATTATGGCCCAGTACTTC; cdr3_aa: CASSSSGRGIMAQYF
clone_size: once; v_call: TRBV7-2; j_call: TRBJ2-1; d_call: TRBD2; cdr3_nt: TGTGCCAGCAACTCCGGGACTAGCGGGAACTACAATGAGCAGTTCTTC; cdr3_aa: CASNSGTSGNYNEQFF
clone_size: -; v_call: TRBV2; j_call: TRBJ1-5; d_call: TRBD1; cdr3_nt: TGTGCCAGCAGTGAATTGGGACAGGGTAACGGCCAGCCCCAGCATTTT; cdr3_aa: CASSELGQGNGQPQHF
clone_size: once; v_call: TRBV25-1; j_call: TRBJ2-6; d_call: -; cdr3_nt: TGTGCCAGCAGTGTGACTAATTCCAACGTCCTGACTTTC; cdr3_aa: CASSVTNSNVLTF
clone_size: -; v_call: TRBV11-3; j_call: TRBJ1-6; d_call: -; cdr3_nt: TGTGCCAGCAGCTTAAAGAATAATTCACCCCTCCACTTT; cdr3_aa: CASSLKNNSPLHF
clone_size: -; v_call: TRBV5-5; j_call: TRBJ2-3; d_call: -; cdr3_nt: TGTGCCAGCAGCTTGGCCTCACCAGATACGCAGTATTTT; cdr3_aa: CASSLASPDTQYF
clone_size: -; v_call: TRBV7-2; j_call: TRBJ1-4; d_call: TRBD1; cdr3_nt: TGTGCCAGCAGCATAGACAGGGGAACTAATGAAAAACTGTTTTTT; cdr3_aa: CASSIDRGTNEKLFF
clone_size: -; v_call: TRBV28; j_call: TRBJ1-5; d_call: TRBD1; cdr3_nt: TGTGCCAGCAGTACTGACGGACAGGCGGGTCAGCCCCAGCATTTT; cdr3_aa: CASSTDGQAGQPQHF
clone_size: -; v_call: TRBV27; j_call: TRBJ1-1; d_call: -; cdr3_nt: TGTGCCAGCAGTTGGGAGGGCCCGAACACTGAAGCTTTCTTT; cdr3_aa: CASSWEGPNTEAFF
clone_size: -; v_call: TRBV18; j_call: TRBJ2-2; d_call: -; cdr3_nt: TGTGCCAGCTCACCACGCATGGACGGGGAGCTGTTTTTT; cdr3_aa: CASSPRMDGELFF
clone_size: -; v_call: TRBV7-9; j_call: TRBJ2-5; d_call: TRBD2; cdr3_nt: TGTGCCAGCAGCCGGACTAGCGGGAGAGGGGTCCAAGAGACCCAGTACTTC; cdr3_aa: CASSRTSGRGVQETQYF
clone_size: -; v_call: TRBV4-3; j_call: TRBJ2-1; d_call: TRBD2; cdr3_nt: TGCGCCAGCAGCCAAGATGTCGGGAGGGCTTACAATGAGCAGTTCTTC; cdr3_aa: CASSQDVGRAYNEQFF
clone_size: -; v_call: TRBV5-4; j_call: TRBJ2-7; d_call: TRBD1; cdr3_nt: TGTGCCAGCAGTGCCGGGGACAGGAGCTCCTACGAGCAGTACTTC; cdr3_aa: CASSAGDRSSYEQYF
clone_size: -; v_call: TRBV28; j_call: TRBJ2-1; d_call: TRBD2; cdr3_nt: TGTGCCAGCAGTTCCCAAGCGGGGGGCTACAATGAGCAGTTCTTC; cdr3_aa: CASSSQAGGYNEQFF
clone_size: -; v_call: TRBV28; j_call: TRBJ1-5; d_call: -; cdr3_nt: TGTGCCAGCACCCTGACAGGTGGCAATCAGCCCCAGCATTTT; cdr3_aa: CASTLTGGNQPQHF
clone_size: -; v_call: TRBV5-6; j_call: TRBJ2-7; d_call: TRBD2; cdr3_nt: TGTGCCAGCAGCCTCCACGGACTAGCGGGAATCTACGAGCAGTACTTC; cdr3_aa: CASSLHGLAGIYEQYF
clone_size: -; v_call: TRBV28; j_call: TRBJ1-5; d_call: TRBD1; cdr3_nt: TGTGCCAGCACCAGCGGACAGGGTTCATTCGGCAATCAGCCCCAGCATTTT; cdr3_aa: CASTSGQGSFGNQPQHF
clone_size: -; v_call: TRBV5-1; j_call: TRBJ2-5; d_call: -; cdr3_nt: TGCGCCAGCAGCTTCGACACGCAAGAGACCCAGTACTTC; cdr3_aa: CASSFDTQETQYF
clone_size: -; v_call: TRBV18; j_call: TRBJ2-7; d_call: -; cdr3_nt: TGTGCCAGCTCACCACCGTCCGCCCAATACCGAGGCAACGAGCAGTACTTC; cdr3_aa: CASSPPSAQYRGNEQYF
clone_size: -; v_call: TRBV6-5; j_call: TRBJ1-1; d_call: -; cdr3_nt: TGTGCCAGCAGCCCCGGACGGATGAACACTGAAGCTTTCTTT; cdr3_aa: CASSPGRMNTEAFF
clone_size: once; v_call: TRBV29-1; j_call: TRBJ2-7; d_call: -; cdr3_nt: TGCAGCGCTCGCGGCAGGGGCGCCTACGAGCAGTACTTC; cdr3_aa: CSARGRGAYEQYF
clone_size: -; v_call: TRBV6-6; j_call: TRBJ2-5; d_call: -; cdr3_nt: TGTGCCAGCAGTTACCCAGCGACGGAGACCCAGTACTTC; cdr3_aa: CASSYPATETQYF
clone_size: -; v_call: TRBV5-5; j_call: TRBJ2-7; d_call: TRBD1; cdr3_nt: TGTGCCAGCAGCTTACTACTCCGGGACAGTTCCTACGAGCAGTACTTC; cdr3_aa: CASSLLLRDSSYEQYF
clone_size: -; v_call: TRBV2; j_call: TRBJ1-2; d_call: TRBD1; cdr3_nt: TGTGCCAGCAGTATACAGGGACAGCTCTATGGCTACACCTTC; cdr3_aa: CASSIQGQLYGYTF